This T cell receptor (beta chain) was retrieved from a study of Ad26.COV2.S vaccination and SARS-CoV-2 variants. Study at large: Intramuscular Ad26.COV2.S at 5x10^10 or 1x10^11 viral particles.

Study-level points and caveats: The study found higher spike-specific TCR breadth in vaccine than placebo recipients.

Described treatment: approximately 18 received Ad26.COV2.S at low or high dose, single or two shots; about 5 received placebo; per-sample allocation not given. Vaccine and placebo recipients were sampled on day 63 after the first injection. In Boston, an adult donor aged 18-55 years took part. Trimming removed 1 base at V and 4 bases at J, with 11 bases between. The CDR3 consists of 14 residues. CDR1 is SGHDN, CDR2 FVKESK, per germline. The data were produced by immunoSEQ multiplex PCR, yet TCRdb's version contains in-frame clones alone and is incomplete. This sample yields about 350,000 clones, of which roughly 84% are seen a single time; 3% to 4% belongs to the top ten. Remarks on this clone: Antigen unknown.

This receptor was obtained from a person between 18 and 60 years old who received the Ad26.COV2.S COVID-19 vaccine or a placebo. The chain uses TRBV14 and TRBJ2-7; D unresolved. The source material was peripheral blood, sampled in a trial of Ad26.COV2.S vaccine versus placebo. The CDR3 loop is CASSQAMKAYEQYF. DNA for the CDR3: TGTGCCAGCAGCCAAGCAATGAAAGCGTACGAGCAGTACTTC.